The clone carrying this T cell receptor (beta chain) appeared once. Its specificity is not known. CDR1 and CDR2 from the germline V gene are MNHNY and SVGAGI (reference sequence). V shed 4 bases, J shed 4 bases, and the junction held 6 bases outside the gene matches. The CDR3 contains 16 residues. These data originate in a study of cytomegalovirus exposure and HLA in healthy donors. Findings of the study overall: Later examination showed HLA-associated TCR beta chains had greater clonal expansion than equally common others. V- and J-gene trimming in TCR beta was tied to a missense DCLRE1C variant by an analysis performed later.

The PCR made use of 60 Vbeta and 13 Jbeta primers. Clones were sequenced by immunoSEQ multiplex PCR, and TCRdb holds only the in-frame ones, with some missing. The sample records around 200,000 clones, approximately 82% being singletons. The donors gave bone marrow, and they were healthy. This sequence was found in a woman aged 40 to 49 in good health and CMV-seronegative. The sample taken for sequencing was PBMCs. The chain recombines TRBV6-6 with TRBJ1-5, with 11 positions matching TRBD1. The CDR3 bases are TGTGCCAGCAGTTCCGGACAGGGGGCTACAAATCAGCCCCAGCATTTT. Translating gives CASSSGQGATNQPQHF.